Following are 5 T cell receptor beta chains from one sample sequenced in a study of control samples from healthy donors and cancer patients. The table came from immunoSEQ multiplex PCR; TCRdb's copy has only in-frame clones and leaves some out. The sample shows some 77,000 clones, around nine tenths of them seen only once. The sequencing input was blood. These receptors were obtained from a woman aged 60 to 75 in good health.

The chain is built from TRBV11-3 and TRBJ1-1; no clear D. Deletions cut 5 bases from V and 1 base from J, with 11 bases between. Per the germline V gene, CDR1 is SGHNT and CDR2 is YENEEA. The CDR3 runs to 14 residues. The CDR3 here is CASSPKTWNTEAFF. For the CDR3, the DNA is TGTGCCAGCAGCCCAAAGACATGGAACACTGAAGCTTTCTTT.

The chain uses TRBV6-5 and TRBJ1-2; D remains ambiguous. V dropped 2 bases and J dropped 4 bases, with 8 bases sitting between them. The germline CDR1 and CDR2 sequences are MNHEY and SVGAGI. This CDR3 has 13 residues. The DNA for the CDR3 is TGTGCCAGCAGTTACGCCTCCCTCTATGGCTACACCTTC. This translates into CASSYASLYGYTF.

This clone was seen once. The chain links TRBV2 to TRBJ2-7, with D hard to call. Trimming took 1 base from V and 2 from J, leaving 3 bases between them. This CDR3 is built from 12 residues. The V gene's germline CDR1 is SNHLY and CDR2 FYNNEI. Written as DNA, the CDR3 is TGTGCCAGCAGTGAAGGGACCTACGAGCAGTACTTC. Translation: CASSEGTYEQYF.

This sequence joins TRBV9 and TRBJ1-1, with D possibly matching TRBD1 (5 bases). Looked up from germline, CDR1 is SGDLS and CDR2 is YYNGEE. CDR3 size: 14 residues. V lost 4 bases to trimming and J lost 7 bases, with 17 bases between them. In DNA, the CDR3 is TGTGCCAGCAGCTCAGGCATGGTTGGGGGTGAAGCTTTCTTT. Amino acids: CASSSGMVGGEAFF.

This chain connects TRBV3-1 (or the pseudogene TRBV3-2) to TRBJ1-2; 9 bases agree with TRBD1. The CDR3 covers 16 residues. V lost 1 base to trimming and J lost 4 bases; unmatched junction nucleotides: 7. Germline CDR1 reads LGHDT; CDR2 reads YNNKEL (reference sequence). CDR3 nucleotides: TGTGCCAGCAGCCAAGGCACAGGGGGCAAAGTCTATGGCTACACCTTC. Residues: CASSQGTGGKVYGYTF.